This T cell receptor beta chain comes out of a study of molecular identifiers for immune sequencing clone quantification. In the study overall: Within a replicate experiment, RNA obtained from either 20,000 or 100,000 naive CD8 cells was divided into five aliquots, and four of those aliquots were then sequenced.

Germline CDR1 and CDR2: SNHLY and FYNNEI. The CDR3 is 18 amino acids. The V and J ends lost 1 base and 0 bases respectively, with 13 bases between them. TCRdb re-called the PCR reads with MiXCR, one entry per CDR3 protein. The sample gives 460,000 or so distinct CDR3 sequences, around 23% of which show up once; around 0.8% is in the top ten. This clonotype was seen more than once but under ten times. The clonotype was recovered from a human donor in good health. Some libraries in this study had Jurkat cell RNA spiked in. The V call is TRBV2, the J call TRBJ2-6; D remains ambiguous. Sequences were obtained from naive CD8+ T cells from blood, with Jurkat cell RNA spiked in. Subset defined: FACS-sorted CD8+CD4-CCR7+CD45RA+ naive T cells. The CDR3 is CASSEGVVRVSGANVLTF. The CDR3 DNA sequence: TGTGCCAGCAGTGAAGGGGTCGTTCGGGTCTCTGGGGCCAACGTCCTGACTTTC.